These T cell receptor beta chains were read from a single sample in a study of blood T cell repertoires in COVID-19. The repertoire was sequenced with immunoSEQ multiplex PCR; TCRdb's copy has only in-frame clones and lacks some. This table has roughly 250,000 clones, approximately 84% appearing once. The sequencing input was peripheral blood. These TCRs come from a human donor in a cohort sampled during active COVID-19. CDR3s include the opening cysteine and the closing phenylalanine or tryptophan. D genes are given only for firm matches. Not every row has a clone size; where given, it reads once, few, many or a size class.

J gene | D gene | V gene | clone size | CDR3 DNA | CDR3 protein
TRBJ1-6 | - | TRBV7-2 | - | TGTGCCAGCAGCTTATACGGTCAGGCCAGCTCCTATAATTCACCCCTCCACTTT | CASSLYGQASSYNSPLHF
TRBJ2-7 | TRBD2 | TRBV6-5 | - | TGTGCCACCCGACTGGGGGAGGGCAGGACCTACGAGCAGTACTTC | CATRLGEGRTYEQYF
TRBJ2-7 | TRBD2 | TRBV5-1 | many | TGCGCCAGCAGCTTAACGGCGGGGGGAGGCTACGAGCAGTACTTC | CASSLTAGGGYEQYF
TRBJ2-7 | - | TRBV3-1/TRBV3-2 | - | TGTGCCAGCAGCCAAGGGGTCAGGGAGCAGTACTTC | CASSQGVREQYF
TRBJ1-5 | - | TRBV7-2 | few | TGTGCCAGCAGCCCCGGGGCAGGGGTCCGCAATCAGCCCCAGCATTTT | CASSPGAGVRNQPQHF
TRBJ2-5 | - | TRBV11-2 | - | TGTGCCAGCAGCTTAGATCGACGGGGGGCTTCGGAGACCCAGTACTTC | CASSLDRRGASETQYF
TRBJ2-1 | TRBD2 | TRBV24-1 | - | TGTGCCACCAGTGACACGACTAGCGGAGGCCTCGGTGAGCAGTTCTTC | CATSDTTSGGLGEQFF
TRBJ1-5 | - | TRBV4-2 | few | TGTGCCAGCAGCCAAAGCCAGGAAAGTAATCAGCCCCAGCATTTT | CASSQSQESNQPQHF
TRBJ1-3 | - | TRBV5-1 | - | TGCGCCAGCAGCTTATTCATGTCGGCCGGGGGTACTGGAAACACCATATATTTT | CASSLFMSAGGTGNTIYF
TRBJ2-5 | TRBD2 | TRBV29-1 | few | TGCAGCACCATCCCTCGGGCGGGGGGGGAAGAGACCCAGTACTTC | CSTIPRAGGEETQYF
TRBJ2-1 | - | TRBV6-4 | - | TGTGCCAGCAGTGACTCCTTGTACAATGAGCAGTTCTTC | CASSDSLYNEQFF
TRBJ2-2 | - | TRBV15 | - | TGTGCCACTACGGGCACCGGGGAGCTGTTTTTT | CATTGTGELFF
TRBJ2-2 | - | TRBV27 | - | TGTGCCAGCGGGGACTACACCGGGGAGCTGTTTTTT | CASGDYTGELFF
TRBJ2-2 | TRBD2 | TRBV9 | - | TGTGCCAGCAGCTTTGCGGGAGGTCCAAACACCGGGGAGCTGTTTTTT | CASSFAGGPNTGELFF
TRBJ1-4 | - | TRBV18 | once | TGTGCCGGCTCCCGGGGTGGAGGTGAAAAACTGTTTTTT | CAGSRGGGEKLFF
TRBJ2-3 | TRBD1 | TRBV7-9 | - | TGTGCCAGCAGCGCCGGGCTACAGGGGCCTGATACGCAGTATTTT | CASSAGLQGPDTQYF
TRBJ1-1 | TRBD1 | TRBV6-6 | - | TGTGCCAGCAGTATCGACAGGGATACTGAAGCTTTCTTT | CASSIDRDTEAFF
TRBJ2-1 | TRBD2 | TRBV6-5 | - | TGTGCCAGCAGTTACTCGAGGCTAGCGGGGGTAGATGAGCAGTTCTTC | CASSYSRLAGVDEQFF
TRBJ1-5 | - | TRBV6-5 | - | TGTGCCAGCAGGGGCAGGGGAGAGAGCAATCAGCCCCAGCATTTT | CASRGRGESNQPQHF
TRBJ1-5 | TRBD1 | TRBV18 | - | TGTGCCAGCTCACCCCTGGACAGGGGCCAGCCCCAGCATTTT | CASSPLDRGQPQHF
TRBJ1-2 | - | TRBV19 | few | TGTGCCAGTAGTCCCCTCCCCCTAGACGGAGCTAACTATGGCTACACCTTC | CASSPLPLDGANYGYTF
TRBJ1-2 | - | TRBV6-5 | - | TGTGCCAGCAGTTTTGGTCAGGGAAGGGGCGGCTATGGCTACACCTTC | CASSFGQGRGGYGYTF
TRBJ2-3 | TRBD2 | TRBV11-2 | once | TGTGCCAGCAGCGCATATCTAGCGGGTAGCGCAGATACGCAGTATTTT | CASSAYLAGSADTQYF
TRBJ2-3 | - | TRBV10-3 | - | TGTGCCATCAGTGTTGGCCCCTCAGATACGCAGTATTTT | CAISVGPSDTQYF
TRBJ2-7 | - | TRBV5-1 | - | TGCGCCAGCAGCTTGGAACCTGCAGGGATTAGTTACGAGCAGTACTTC | CASSLEPAGISYEQYF
TRBJ2-7 | TRBD1 | TRBV15 | - | TGTGCCACCAGCAGAGATGGGGGACAGTACGAGCAGTACTTC | CATSRDGGQYEQYF
TRBJ2-3 | TRBD2 | TRBV5-4 | - | TGTGCCAGCAGCCCACAGCGGGAGCCAGATACGCAGTATTTT | CASSPQREPDTQYF